Below, 19 T cell receptor beta chains from the same sample are listed, as sequenced in a study of OX40 agonist ivuxolimab in advanced cancers. Sequencing used immunoSEQ multiplex PCR; TCRdb keeps in-frame clones, though not all of them. The sample records about 58,000 clones, 70% to 85% being singletons. The input for sequencing was CD4+ or CD8+ T cells sorted from blood, taken in a trial of the OX40 agonist ivuxolimab. The origin of the receptors is an adult with an advanced solid tumor such as melanoma, head and neck, liver or kidney cancer.

This sequence joins TRBV4-2 and TRBJ1-2; perhaps TRBD1 as D (6 bases). Germline-derived CDR1 and CDR2 are LGHNA and YNFKEQ. V was cut by 3 bases and J by 5 bases, with 13 bases left in between. The CDR3 has 14 amino acids. CDR3 amino acids: CASSHLGAGYGYTF. The CDR3 nucleotides read TGTGCCAGCAGCCATTTGGGGGCGGGGTATGGCTACACCTTC.

The CDR3 DNA reads TGTGCCAGCAGCGGACTCAGGGGAGTGCGAGCGAGGGGGACTGAAGCTTTCTTT. Translated: CASSGLRGVRARGTEAFF. The chain uses TRBV7-2 and TRBJ1-1; the D gene is possibly TRBD1 (6 bases). This CDR3 is 18 amino acids long. V was pared by 5 bases and J by 5 bases, with 27 bases between. In germline, CDR1 is SGHTA, CDR2 FQGNSA.

This clone showed up just a few times. V usage is TRBV6-1 and J usage is TRBJ2-7; 7 nucleotides align to TRBD2. The CDR3 extends over 13 amino acids. Losses at the gene ends were 10 bases for V and 7 bases for J; bases not matched to a gene: 13. Germline CDR1 MNHNS, CDR2 SASEGT. CDR3 coding DNA: TGTGCCACCTGGACTAGGAACCGTCTAGAGCAGTACTTC. Amino acids: CATWTRNRLEQYF.

The chain employs TRBV2 and TRBJ2-5; perhaps TRBD2 as D (7 bases). Between the trimmed V and J ends, which lost 9 bases and 5 bases, there was a span of 22 bases. The CDR3 runs 15 residues. In germline, CDR1 is SNHLY, CDR2 FYNNEI. CDR3 bases: TGTGCCAGTCGGGGAGGGAGGGGGAGCACGGAGACCCAGTACTTC. It translates to CASRGGRGSTETQYF.

This chain joins TRBV10-1 and TRBJ2-7; D call uncertain. The CDR3 loop spans 13 amino acids. Germline values: CDR1 WNHNN, CDR2 SYGVQD (reference sequence). Trimming cost V 0 bases and J 4 bases, with 7 bases left between them. CDR3 sequence (DNA): TGCGCCAGCAGTGAGTCGGGAAGATACGAGCAGTACTTC. Translating it yields CASSESGRYEQYF.

The chain recombines TRBV7-2 with TRBJ2-1; D call uncertain. The ends were cut back, 5 bases at V and 5 bases at J, with 13 bases in the middle. This CDR3 is built from 14 residues. Germline CDR1 and CDR2: SGHTA and FQGNSA. The CDR3 region is CASSHFNTNNEQFF. CDR3 coding DNA: TGTGCCAGCAGCCATTTCAACACCAACAATGAGCAGTTCTTC.

The chain carries TRBV7-3 and TRBJ2-2; 9 bases align to TRBD2. V lost 2 bases and J lost 4; bases outside the gene matches: 5. CDR1 and CDR2 from the germline V gene are SGHTA and FQGTGA. The CDR3 is made up of 16 amino acids. The CDR3 coding sequence is TGTGCCAGCAGCTTAGGCGGGGGGGCTCTCACCGGGGAGCTGTTTTTT. This gives the protein CASSLGGGALTGELFF. Supplemented by reference TRBV7-3 and TRBJ2-2, the full variable domain reads GAGVSQTPSNKVTEKGKYVELRCDPISGHTALYWYRQSLGQGPEFLIYFQGTGAADDSGLPNDRFFAVRPEGSVSTLKIQRTERGDSAVYLCASSLGGGALTGELFFGEGSRLTVL.

This clone was found once. The chain is built from TRBV7-2 and TRBJ2-7, with D uncertain. The germline V gene has CDR1 SGHTA and CDR2 FQGNSA. The CDR3 has 11 amino acids. Trimming removed 6 bases at V and 3 bases at J, with 6 bases between. CDR3 in amino acids: CASSAYYEQYF. In DNA form, the CDR3 reads TGTGCCAGCAGTGCTTACTACGAGCAGTACTTC.

V is TRBV7-8 and J is TRBJ2-2; no clear D gene. This CDR3 region has 14 residues. Trimming stripped 6 bases from V and 4 bases from J, with 12 bases between. Per germline, CDR1 SGHVS and CDR2 FQNEAQ. Written as DNA, the CDR3 is TGTGCCAGCAGTTTCACCATGGGCACCGGGGAGCTGTTTTTT. Protein sequence: CASSFTMGTGELFF. The full variable domain, in which reference TRBV7-8 and TRBJ2-2 provide the parts outside the CDR3, is GAGVSQSPRYKVAKRGQDVALRCDPISGHVSLFWYQQALGQGPEFLTYFQNEAQLDKSGLPSDRFFAERPEGSVSTLKIQRTQQEDSAVYLCASSFTMGTGELFFGEGSRLTVL.

The V call is TRBV18, the J call TRBJ1-4; TRBD1 might be the D (5 bases). The CDR3 length is 13 residues. Germline loops: CDR1 KGHSH, CDR2 LQKENI. Between the trimmed V and J ends, which lost 5 bases and 4 bases, there was a span of 8 bases. Here the CDR3 reads CASSEGVNEKLFF. The CDR3 nucleotides are TGTGCCAGCTCAGAAGGGGTTAATGAAAAACTGTTTTTT.

The chain combines TRBV18 with TRBJ1-5; 7 bases fit TRBD1. Germline-derived CDR1 and CDR2 are KGHSH and LQKENI. This CDR3 has 16 residues. V was clipped by 4 bases and J by 0 bases; unmatched bases: 6. The CDR3 here is CASSLYGTASNQPQHF. In nucleotides, the CDR3 is TGTGCCAGCTCACTATACGGGACAGCTAGCAATCAGCCCCAGCATTTT.

The CDR3 region has the DNA TGCGCCAGCAGCTTGGACGTAGCAGGGACTGGGGCCAACGTCCTGACTTTC. This gives the protein CASSLDVAGTGANVLTF. V gene TRBV5-1 combines with J gene TRBJ2-6; a weak D match, TRBD1 (5 bases). Germline CDR1 SGHRS, CDR2 YFSETQ. This CDR3 region has 17 residues. Trimming took off 0 bases at V and 2 bases at J, with 12 bases between the two ends.

The rearrangement uses TRBV7-2 and TRBJ2-5; no firm D call. Trimming took off 2 bases at V and 2 bases at J, with 6 bases between the two ends. Germline lookup yields CDR1 SGHTA and CDR2 FQGNSA. This CDR3 region has 13 residues. DNA of the CDR3: TGTGCCAGCAGCTTATGGGTTCAAGAGACCCAGTACTTC. Translating it yields CASSLWVQETQYF.

This rearrangement joins TRBV6-5 to TRBJ1-2; the D is unclear. Germline CDR1 reads MNHEY; CDR2 reads SVGAGI. This CDR3 contains 14 residues. Trimming removed 6 bases at V and 4 bases at J, with 15 bases between. The CDR3 is CASRGQRVLYGYTF. In DNA, the CDR3 is TGTGCCAGCAGGGGCCAGAGAGTTCTCTATGGCTACACCTTC.

This clone was seen a handful of times. This sequence joins TRBV6-1 and TRBJ1-2, with D unclear. This CDR3 contains 12 residues. Looked up from germline, CDR1 is MNHNS and CDR2 is SASEGT. V lost 6 bases to trimming and J lost 8 bases, with 13 bases between them. This CDR3 is CASRVGKSGYTF. CDR3 bases: TGTGCCAGCAGGGTGGGGAAGTCGGGCTACACCTTC.

The chain couples TRBV7-9 to TRBJ2-5, with a tentative D call TRBD1 (6 bases). This CDR3 region has 15 residues. V dropped 5 bases and J dropped 5 bases, with 18 bases sitting between them. The germline V gene encodes CDR1 SEHNR and CDR2 FQNEAQ (reference sequence). DNA for the CDR3: TGTGCCAGCAGCAGAGCAGGGGTCCTCCCGGAGACCCAGTACTTC. This gives the protein CASSRAGVLPETQYF.

The chain links TRBV18 to TRBJ1-2, with D hard to call. Germline CDR1 is KGHSH and CDR2 is LQKENI. Trimming removed 1 base from V and 4 bases from J, with 13 bases in between. This CDR3 is built from 15 residues. The CDR3 loop is CASSPRGIDPYGYTF. The DNA of the CDR3 is TGTGCCAGCTCACCACGGGGAATAGACCCCTATGGCTACACCTTC.

The chain's CDR3 is CASSLFHWNIQYF. In DNA form, the CDR3 reads TGTGCCAGCAGTCTATTTCATTGGAACATTCAGTACTTC. This chain links TRBV6-1 with TRBJ2-4; D call uncertain. The germline gives CDR1 MNHNS, CDR2 SASEGT. The CDR3 runs 13 residues. Trimming cost V 5 bases and J 7 bases, with 12 bases left between them.

The chain couples TRBV20-1 to TRBJ1-5; no definite D call. The CDR3 runs 11 residues. Trimming took 0 bases from V and 11 from J, leaving 8 bases between them. Germline lookup yields CDR1 DFQATT and CDR2 SNEGSKA (reference sequence). For the CDR3, the DNA is TGCAGTGCTAGAGATACCGGGGCCCAGCATTTT. This sequence encodes CSARDTGAQHF.